The T cell receptor beta chain under discussion was sequenced for a study of cytomegalovirus exposure and HLA in healthy donors. Study observations and caveats: In a later analysis, compared with equally common non-associated chains, HLA-associated beta chains were more expanded. It has been reported that TCR beta sequences accurately predicted the HLA-A and HLA-B alleles of most subjects. V- and J-gene trimming in TCR beta was tied to a missense DCLRE1C variant by an analysis performed later.

With respect to this clone: What it binds is unknown.

Primers included in the PCR were 60 Vbeta and 13 Jbeta primers. Sequencing used immunoSEQ multiplex PCR; TCRdb keeps in-frame clones, though not all of them. The data contain some 150,000 clones, approximately 79% of them singletons. Sequences were obtained from PBMCs. This TCR came from a man aged 35-49 years in good health and CMV-seronegative.

Here the CDR3 reads CASSLMTGAYEQYF. For the CDR3, the DNA is TGTGCCAGCAGCTTAATGACGGGAGCCTACGAGCAGTACTTC. The chain employs TRBV13 and TRBJ2-7, with a weak D call TRBD2 (6 bases). The germline V gene has CDR1 PRHDT and CDR2 FYEKMQ (reference sequence). Trimming shortened V by 2 bases and J by 2 bases, and 10 bases separated the two germline ends. CDR3 size: 14 residues.